The clone carrying this T cell receptor beta chain occurred many times. Its antigen is currently unknown. Here immunoSEQ multiplex PCR was the method, and the copy in TCRdb shows in-frame clones only, minus some. In the table there are about 680,000 clones, roughly 70% of which are singletons. The authors divided CD4+ cells into CD45RA+ naive and CD45RA-negative memory subsets. The CDR3 length is 15 residues. Germline lookup yields CDR1 SGHRS and CDR2 YFSETQ. V lost 4 bases and J lost 7; bases outside the gene matches: 11. The data stem from a study of shared clonotypes between healthy human individuals. Findings and caveats of the study: Naive CD4 clonotypes were shared across several donors at 4.5% to 6.5%. The expectation was that sequencing depth would affect clonotype sharing among donors.

The J gene is TRBJ2-1, the V gene TRBV5-1; 7 bases map to TRBD1. Sequences were obtained from memory CD4+ T cells sorted from blood. The subset denotes: CD45RA-negative fraction. The sequence came from a woman in her twenties or thirties in good health. The DNA for the CDR3 is TGCGCCAGCAGCCCCGACAGGGTAGGTCGGAATGAGCAGTTCTTC. Its translation: CASSPDRVGRNEQFF.